The T cell receptor (beta chain) under discussion was sequenced for a study of tumor-infiltrating lymphocytes in primary liver carcinoma. Germline DNA was also extracted, while the blood RNA originated from unsorted whole blood. CDR3 size: 12 residues. Per the germline V gene, CDR1 is SQVTM and CDR2 is ANQGSEA. V was trimmed by 3 bases and J by 5 bases, leaving 10 bases between them. TCR beta cDNA was made from 400 to 500 ng total RNA with a constant-region primer. Slightly modified ARM-PCR with three nested multiplex PCR rounds yielded TCR beta libraries. Forward primers for TRBV1-TRBV30 and a C-beta reverse primer served the first two PCR rounds, at 10 cycles each. TCRdb reanalysed the multiplex PCR reads using MiXCR and keeps one entry per CDR3 protein. The repertoire holds about 180,000 distinct CDR3 sequences, with about 60% as singletons. This clonotype was recorded many times.

This receptor was taken from a man between 35 and 55 years old with primary liver carcinoma and hepatitis B virus infection. Sequences were obtained from peripheral blood. The rearrangement uses TRBV29-1 and TRBJ1-1, with D possibly TRBD1 on 6 matching bases. The CDR3 loop reads CSVDLRGTEAFF. The CDR3 DNA is TGCAGCGTTGACCTCAGGGGAACTGAAGCTTTCTTT. The entire variable domain, with the rest obtained from reference TRBV29-1 and TRBJ1-1, is as follows: SAVISQKPSRDICQRGTSLTIQCQVDSQVTMMFWYRQQPGQSLTLIATANQGSEATYESGFVIDKFPISRPNLTFSTLTVSNMSPEDSSIYLCSVDLRGTEAFFGQGTRLTVV.